This T cell receptor beta chain was sequenced for a study of control samples from healthy donors and cancer patients. Repertoires were generated with immunoSEQ multiplex PCR, while TCRdb's copy carries only in-frame clones and drops some. The sample carries roughly 150,000 clones, around 88% recorded once. This CDR3 has 14 residues. Trimming removed 0 bases at V and 6 bases at J, with 9 bases between. Germline values: CDR1 LNHNV, CDR2 YYDKDF (reference sequence). This clone occurred once. The chain uses TRBV15 and TRBJ2-4; perhaps TRBD2 as D (5 bases). The TCR comes from a man younger than 35 in good health. Sequenced: blood. The CDR3 is CATSRDSGGNIQYF. The CDR3 DNA reads TGTGCCACCAGCAGAGACAGTGGAGGAAACATTCAGTACTTC.